Presented here are 20 T cell receptor beta chains from one specimen sequenced in a study of T cell repertoires in cytomegalovirus infection. MiXCR, applied by TCRdb to the reads, yields one record per CDR3 protein. The sample consists of 200,000 to 300,000 distinct CDR3 sequences, more than 9% of them appearing once. The specimen sequenced was PBMCs. These receptors came from a human donor in good health (CMV status not recorded). Some clones in this sample may be carry-over from other donors' samples.

This clonotype was seen many times. The V call is TRBV7-2, the J call TRBJ2-2; TRBD1 is a possible D gene (7 bases). CDR3 length: 17 residues. Germline CDR1 reads SGHTA; CDR2 reads FQGNSA. The V gene lost 4 bases and the J gene lost 4 bases, with 19 bases spanning the gap. This chain's CDR3 is CASSYAGQTIFTGELFF. The CDR3 DNA is TGTGCCAGCAGCTACGCGGGACAGACTATTTTCACCGGGGAGCTGTTTTTT.

The chain recombines TRBV5-1 with TRBJ2-1; 9 nucleotides align to TRBD1. Germline CDR1 reads SGHRS; CDR2 reads YFSETQ. Trimming removed 4 bases from V and 2 bases from J; junction bases left unmatched: 1. CDR3 length equals 14 residues. CDR3 nucleotides: TGCGCCAGCAGCGGGACAGGGCCCTACAATGAGCAGTTCTTC. Protein: CASSGTGPYNEQFF.

This clonotype has just a few counts. The chain has TRBV11-3 and TRBJ2-3; D perhaps matches TRBD2 (5 bases). V dropped 4 bases and J dropped 4 bases, with 15 bases sitting between them. The CDR3 runs to 15 residues. Germline V CDR1 and CDR2: SGHNT, YENEEA. The DNA of the CDR3 is TGTGCCAGCAGCTCCCCTGCTCCCGGGGCAGATACGCAGTATTTT. This encodes CASSSPAPGADTQYF.

This clonotype has at least ten counts. The chain recombines TRBV25-1 with TRBJ1-1, with D unresolved. The V end lost 5 bases, the J end lost 3 bases, and 19 bases lay between the germline ends. CDR1 and CDR2 (germline): MGHDK, SYGVNS. CDR3 size: 16 residues. This chain's CDR3 is CASSSPGRREHTEAFF. CDR3 DNA sequence: TGTGCCAGCAGTTCCCCGGGTCGGCGGGAACACACTGAAGCTTTCTTT.

The J gene is TRBJ1-1, the V gene TRBV6-5; no definite D call. The germline V gene encodes CDR1 MNHEY and CDR2 SVGAGI. The CDR3 length is 14 residues. Trimming left V 6 bases short and J 1 base short, with 12 bases between. The CDR3 loop is CASRSMGGNTEAFF. In nucleotides, the CDR3 is TGTGCCAGCAGATCGATGGGAGGGAACACTGAAGCTTTCTTT.

This clonotype was seen ten or more times. For the CDR3, the DNA is TGCGCCAGCAGCAGCGACAGGGGGCTAGGCAATGAGCAGTTCTTC. It is translated as CASSSDRGLGNEQFF. The J gene is TRBJ2-1, the V gene TRBV5-1, with 10 bases that match TRBD1. Germline trimming cut 4 bases from V and 6 bases from J; bases unmatched to any gene: 7. The CDR3 is made up of 15 amino acids. Germline V CDR1 and CDR2: SGHRS, YFSETQ.

This clonotype has ten or more counts. The chain joins TRBV12-3 or TRBV12-4 to TRBJ1-1; no definite D call. The CDR3 sequence is 12 residues long. The V end was cut by 6 bases, the J end by 7 bases, with 12 bases between. The CDR3 here is CASRRNAGEAFF. The CDR3 bases are TGTGCCAGCAGGCGCAATGCGGGTGAAGCTTTCTTT.

This clonotype was seen only a few times. This rearrangement joins TRBV29-1 to TRBJ1-1, with D maybe TRBD1 (5 bases). The ends were cut back, 2 bases at V and 5 bases at J, with 12 bases in the middle. Germline V gene lookup returns CDR1 SQVTM and CDR2 ANQGSEA. The CDR3 extends over 13 amino acids. The CDR3: CSVEPRGKTEAFF. In DNA form, the CDR3 reads TGCAGCGTTGAACCCCGGGGGAAGACTGAAGCTTTCTTT.

Concerning this clonotype itself: Given a much more abundant clone one base away, this may be a read error. The V gene is TRBV19, the J gene TRBJ1-2; D is undetermined. The CDR3 contains 14 residues. The germline CDR1 and CDR2 sequences are LNHDA and SQIVND (reference sequence). The V gene lost 4 bases and the J gene lost 1 base, with 10 bases spanning the gap. Here the CDR3 DNA reads TGTGCCAGTAGTACTGGACGGAATAACTATGGCTACACCTTC. Its translation is CASSTGRNNYGYTF.

The V gene is TRBV4-1, the J gene TRBJ2-4, with a tentative D call TRBD1 (6 bases). Germline lookup yields CDR1 MGHRA and CDR2 YSYEKL. The CDR3 totals 15 residues. The ends were cut back, 2 bases at V and 4 bases at J, with 12 bases in the middle. Here the CDR3 reads CASSQSETGKNIQYF. CDR3 bases: TGCGCCAGCAGCCAAAGTGAAACAGGGAAAAACATTCAGTACTTC.

This clonotype was counted at least ten times. This rearrangement joins TRBV12-3 or TRBV12-4 to TRBJ1-2; weak D call: TRBD1 (5 bases). CDR3 length: 15 amino acids. V was trimmed by 0 bases and J by 8 bases, leaving 16 bases between them. The CDR3 reads CASSLAMSGTLGYTF. DNA of the CDR3: TGTGCCAGCAGTTTAGCGATGTCAGGGACCCTCGGCTACACCTTC.

In its sample, this clonotype was seen many times. The CDR3 protein is CASGNSGLAGRAYEQYF. The CDR3 coding sequence is TGTGCCAGCGGCAACTCGGGACTAGCGGGAAGGGCCTACGAGCAGTACTTC. The V and J genes are TRBV28 and TRBJ2-7; 13 positions match TRBD2. Germline assignment: CDR1 MDHEN and CDR2 SYDVKM. The V gene end was trimmed by 8 bases and the J gene end by 2 bases; junction bases not matched to a gene: 12. CDR3 size: 17 residues.

This clonotype has at least ten counts. The rearrangement links TRBV7-2 to TRBJ2-7; no firm D call. CDR1 is SGHTA, CDR2 FQGNSA, per germline. Deletions cut 4 bases from V and 5 bases from J, with 6 bases between. The CDR3 totals 11 residues. CDR3 sequence reads: CASSSTDEQYF. The CDR3 coding sequence is TGTGCCAGCAGCTCCACCGACGAGCAGTACTTC.

This clonotype has at least ten counts. The V and J genes are TRBV7-8 and TRBJ2-3; D is possibly TRBD1 or TRBD2 (5 bases each). This CDR3 has 15 residues. Deletions cut 5 bases from V and 0 bases from J, with 12 bases between. Germline V gene lookup returns CDR1 SGHVS and CDR2 FQNEAQ. DNA for the CDR3: TGTGCCAGCAGCCGGGACGGATATAGCACAGATACGCAGTATTTT. Amino acid sequence: CASSRDGYSTDTQYF.

This clonotype was recorded a few times. This chain links TRBV20-1 with TRBJ2-1, with 7 bases identical to TRBD1. The CDR3 extends over 15 amino acids. Germline trimming cut 6 bases from V and 0 bases from J; bases unmatched to any gene: 8. Germline V gene data show CDR1 as DFQATT and CDR2 as SNEGSKA (reference sequence). The CDR3 sequence is CSAKGTVTSYNEQFF. The CDR3 DNA reads TGCAGTGCCAAAGGGACAGTTACCTCCTACAATGAGCAGTTCTTC.

This clonotype was detected a few times. This chain joins TRBV4-1 and TRBJ1-5, with unresolved D. The CDR3 sequence is 15 residues long. V lost 0 bases, J lost 5 bases, and 11 bases lay in between. Germline CDR1 reads MGHRA; CDR2 reads YSYEKL. DNA for the CDR3: TGCGCCAGCAGCCAAGAATACGGGAAGGATCAGCCCCAGCATTTT. Amino acids: CASSQEYGKDQPQHF.

Many counts were recorded for this clonotype. This sequence joins TRBV14 and TRBJ2-1; D gene unclear. The CDR3 is 13 residues long. Trimming stripped 4 bases from V and 7 bases from J, with 11 bases between. Germline CDR1 and CDR2: SGHDN and FVKESK. As DNA, the CDR3 is TGTGCCAGCAGCCCCCTGAACGGGAATGAGCAGTTCTTC. Its protein is CASSPLNGNEQFF. Complete variable domain (other parts from reference TRBV14 and TRBJ2-1): EAGVTQFPSHSVIEKGQTVTLRCDPISGHDNLYWYRRVMGKEIKFLLHFVKESKQDESGMPNNRFLAERTGGTYSTLKVQPAELEDSGVYFCASSPLNGNEQFFGPGTRLTVL.

This clonotype showed up many times. This rearrangement joins TRBV10-3 to TRBJ1-5; D is possibly TRBD1 (5 bases). The V and J ends lost 0 bases and 7 bases respectively, with 16 bases between them. Germline CDR1 ENHRY, CDR2 SYGVKD. The CDR3 covers 16 residues. Written as DNA, the CDR3 is TGTGCCATCAGTGAGTCGAGGGGAGAGGTTCCCCAGCCCCAGCATTTT. This codes for CAISESRGEVPQPQHF.

This clonotype has just a few counts. The rearrangement links TRBV20-1 to TRBJ2-3; TRBD1 matches at 10 bases. The V gene's germline CDR1 is DFQATT and CDR2 SNEGSKA (reference sequence). V lost 0 bases and J lost 4; bases outside the gene matches: 7. CDR3 size: 16 residues. The CDR3 DNA reads TGCAGTGCTAGAGATCCCGGACAGGGGGGCTCAGATACGCAGTATTTT. Its protein product is CSARDPGQGGSDTQYF.

At least ten counts were recorded for this clonotype. An end of the junction does not agree with germline; a read error may underlie this. This chain uses TRBV7-2 with TRBJ2-7; 7 bases are a match to TRBD2. The CDR3 consists of 14 residues. The germline gives CDR1 SGHTA, CDR2 FQGNSA. CDR3 DNA sequence: TGTGCCAGCAGGTTAGGCGGGAGTAAGTACGAGCAGTACTTC. Translation gives CASRLGGSKYEQYF.